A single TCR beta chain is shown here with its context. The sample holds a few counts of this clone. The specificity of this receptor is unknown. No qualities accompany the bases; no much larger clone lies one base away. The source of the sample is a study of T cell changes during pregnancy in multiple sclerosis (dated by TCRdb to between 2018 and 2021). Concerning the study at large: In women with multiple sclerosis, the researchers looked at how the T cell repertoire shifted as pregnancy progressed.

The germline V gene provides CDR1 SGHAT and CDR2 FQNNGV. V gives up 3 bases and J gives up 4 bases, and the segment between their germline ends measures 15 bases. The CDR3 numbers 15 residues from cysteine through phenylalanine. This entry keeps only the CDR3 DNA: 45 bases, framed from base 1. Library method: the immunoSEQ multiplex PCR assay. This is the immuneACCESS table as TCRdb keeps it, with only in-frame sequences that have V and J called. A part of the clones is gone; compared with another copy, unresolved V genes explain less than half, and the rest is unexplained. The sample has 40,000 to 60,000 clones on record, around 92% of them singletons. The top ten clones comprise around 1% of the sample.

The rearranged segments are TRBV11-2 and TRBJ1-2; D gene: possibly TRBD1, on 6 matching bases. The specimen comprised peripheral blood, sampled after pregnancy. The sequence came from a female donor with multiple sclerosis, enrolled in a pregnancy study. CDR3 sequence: CASSFHGTKSYGYTF. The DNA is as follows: TGTGCCAGCAGCTTCCACGGGACAAAGAGCTATGGCTACACCTTC. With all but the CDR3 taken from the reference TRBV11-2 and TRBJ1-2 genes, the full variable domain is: EAGVAQSPRYKIIEKRQSVAFWCNPISGHATLYWYQQILGQGPKLLIQFQNNGVVDDSQLPKDRFSAERLKGVDSTLKIQPAKLEDSAVYLCASSFHGTKSYGYTFGSGTRLTVV.